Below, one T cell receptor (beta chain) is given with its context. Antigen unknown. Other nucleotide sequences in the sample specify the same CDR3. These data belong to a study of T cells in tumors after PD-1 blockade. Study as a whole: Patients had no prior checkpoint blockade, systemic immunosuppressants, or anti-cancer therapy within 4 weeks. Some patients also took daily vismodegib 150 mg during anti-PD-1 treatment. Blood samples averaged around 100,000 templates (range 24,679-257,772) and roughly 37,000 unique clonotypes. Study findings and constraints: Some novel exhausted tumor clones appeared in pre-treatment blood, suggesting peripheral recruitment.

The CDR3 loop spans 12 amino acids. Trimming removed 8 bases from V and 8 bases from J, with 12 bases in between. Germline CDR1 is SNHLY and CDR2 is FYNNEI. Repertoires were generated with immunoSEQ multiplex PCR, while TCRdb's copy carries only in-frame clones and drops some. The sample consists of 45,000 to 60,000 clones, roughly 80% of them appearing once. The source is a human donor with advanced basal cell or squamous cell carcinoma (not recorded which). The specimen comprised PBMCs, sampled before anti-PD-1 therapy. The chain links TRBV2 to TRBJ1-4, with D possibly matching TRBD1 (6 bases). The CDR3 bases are TGTGCCAGCCGAACAGGGAGGGAAAAACTGTTTTTT. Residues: CASRTGREKLFF. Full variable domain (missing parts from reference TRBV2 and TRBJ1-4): EPEVTQTPSHQVTQMGQEVILRCVPISNHLYFYWYRQILGQKVEFLVSFYNNEISEKSEIFDDQFSVERPDGSNFTLKIRSTKLEDSAMYFCASRTGREKLFFGSGTQLSVL.